The clone carrying this TCR beta chain was observed a handful of times. Its antigen is currently unknown. Among the patients, aged 18 to 65, hyperthyroidism was newly diagnosed and had lasted under 2 months. The data derive from a study of T cells in Graves' hyperthyroidism and ophthalmopathy. Researchers took RNA transcripts and amplified the TCR beta CDR3 regions from them. An initial round of RT-PCR targeting the TCR CDR3 relied on the HTBI primer set. A single record per CDR3 protein comes from TCRdb applying MiXCR to the multiplex PCR reads. Of some 760,000 distinct CDR3 sequences listed, 12% to 15% were seen once; the top ten hold more than 8.5%. Regarding the study as a whole: A median around 6.8 months before onset, the model predicted ophthalmopathy. Stable hyperthyroidism and ophthalmopathy were separated using 13 V-J signatures. Most clonotypes expanded in the thyroid (above 0.001) were also present in blood.

Input material: blood. This sequence was found in a woman aged 18-30 years with Graves' hyperthyroidism.

CDR3 in amino acids: CASSQEEVGGELFF. For the CDR3, the DNA is TGTGCCAGCAGCCAAGAGGAGGTAGGCGGGGAGCTGTTTTTT. V and J are TRBV3-1 and TRBJ2-2, with D possibly matching TRBD2 (5 bases). This CDR3 is built from 14 residues. The germline V gene encodes CDR1 LGHDT and CDR2 YNNKEL (reference sequence). The V and J ends lost 0 bases and 7 bases respectively, with 9 bases between them.